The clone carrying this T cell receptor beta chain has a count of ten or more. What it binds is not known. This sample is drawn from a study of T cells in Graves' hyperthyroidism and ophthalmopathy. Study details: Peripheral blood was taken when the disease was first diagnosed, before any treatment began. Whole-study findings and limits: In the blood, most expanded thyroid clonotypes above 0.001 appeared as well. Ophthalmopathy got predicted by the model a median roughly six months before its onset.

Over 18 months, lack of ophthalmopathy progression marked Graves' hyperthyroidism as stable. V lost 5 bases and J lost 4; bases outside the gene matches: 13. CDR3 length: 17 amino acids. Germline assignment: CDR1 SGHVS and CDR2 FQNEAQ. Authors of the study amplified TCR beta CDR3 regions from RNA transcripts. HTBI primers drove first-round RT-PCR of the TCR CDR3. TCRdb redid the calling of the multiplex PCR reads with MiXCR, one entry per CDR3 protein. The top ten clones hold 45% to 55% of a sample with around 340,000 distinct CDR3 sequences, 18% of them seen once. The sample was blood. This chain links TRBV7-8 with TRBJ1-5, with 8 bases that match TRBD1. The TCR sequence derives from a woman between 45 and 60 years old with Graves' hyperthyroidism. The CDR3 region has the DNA TGTGCCAGCAGCCCCTATCCAGGACAGGGCGAAAATCAGCCCCAGCATTTT. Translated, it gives CASSPYPGQGENQPQHF. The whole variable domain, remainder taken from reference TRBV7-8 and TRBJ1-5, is GAGVSQSPRYKVAKRGQDVALRCDPISGHVSLFWYQQALGQGPEFLTYFQNEAQLDKSGLPSDRFFAERPEGSVSTLKIQRTQQEDSAVYLCASSPYPGQGENQPQHFGDGTRLSIL.